The sequence of this T cell receptor (beta chain) was determined in a study of blood T cells in healthy people across ages. General study findings and limits: Versus aged donors, long-lived donors had higher diversity and more naive CD4+ cells.

Germline CDR1 ENHRY, CDR2 SYGVKD. The CDR3 is 14 residues long. V lost 7 bases, J lost 6 bases, and 16 bases lay in between. No fewer than 6 million PBMCs went into each sample. This clonotype appeared a few times. The target antigen is unknown. Alongside a J-beta primer mix, a sample-barcoded 5' primer served in a second PCR lasting roughly 7 to 11 cycles. TCRdb called the 5' RACE reads again in MiXCR, with one record for every CDR3 protein. This repertoire shows about 720,000 distinct CDR3 sequences, about 20% found once; its top ten account for roughly a fifth. The chain employs TRBV10-3 and TRBJ2-4, with D perhaps TRBD1 (5 bases). What was sequenced was blood. The sequence came from a man aged 65 to 85 in good health. CDR3 residues: CAINDPGMGNIQYF. DNA for the CDR3: TGTGCCATCAACGACCCAGGGATGGGAAACATTCAGTACTTC.